A single sample is the source of the 12 T cell receptor beta chains below, sequenced in a study of T cells in Graves' hyperthyroidism and ophthalmopathy. Amplified TCR beta CDR3 regions came from RNA transcripts. HTBI primers were used for first-round RT-PCR of the TCR CDR3. MiXCR, applied by TCRdb to the multiplex PCR reads, yields one record per CDR3 protein. This table holds a few hundred thousand distinct CDR3 sequences, roughly a fifth found once. Sequencing was carried out using blood. These TCRs come from a woman aged 45-60 years with Graves' hyperthyroidism.

This clonotype was observed at least ten times. The CDR3 DNA follows: TGTGCCTGGAACCTGGCAGGGGATGGTGGTGGCTACACCTTC. It yields the protein CAWNLAGDGGGYTF. The chain recombines TRBV30 with TRBJ1-2; the D gene is possibly TRBD1 (6 bases). In germline, CDR1 is GTSNPN, CDR2 SVGIG (reference sequence). This CDR3 has 14 residues. V lost 4 bases and J 7 bases, leaving 19 bases between the germline ends.

CDR3: CAWSKGQGAVNTEAFF. CDR3 coding DNA: TGTGCCTGGAGTAAAGGGCAGGGGGCGGTTAACACTGAAGCTTTCTTT. V is TRBV30 and J is TRBJ1-1; TRBD1 aligns across 8 bases. The CDR3 consists of 16 residues. Germline lookup yields CDR1 GTSNPN and CDR2 SVGIG (reference sequence). V was clipped by 2 bases and J by 2 bases; unmatched bases: 10.

This clonotype was counted many times. The chain is built from TRBV30 and TRBJ1-2, with a possible D match to TRBD1 (6 bases). Germline CDR1 reads GTSNPN; CDR2 reads SVGIG (reference sequence). With 4 bases removed from V and 8 bases from J, the gap between germline ends came to 14 bases. There are 12 residues in the CDR3. CDR3 bases: TGTGCCTGGACCCTCTCGGGGGGCGGCTACACCTTC. Translated: CAWTLSGGGYTF.

This clonotype was seen at least ten times. This sequence joins TRBV6-1 and TRBJ2-7; no firm D call. CDR1 and CDR2 (germline): MNHNS, SASEGT. Trimming removed 5 bases at V and 0 bases at J, with 8 bases between. The length of the CDR3 is 13 residues. This CDR3 is CASSTTLSYEQYF. CDR3 in DNA: TGTGCCAGCAGTACGACACTCTCCTACGAGCAGTACTTC.

This clonotype has more than one count but fewer than ten. This sequence may be a read error, since a much larger clone differs from it by one base. The genes are TRBV7-9 and TRBJ2-2; maybe TRBD1 (6 bases). CDR1 and CDR2 (germline): SEHNR, FQNEAQ (reference sequence). The CDR3 runs 15 residues. Trimming pared 4 bases from V and 4 bases from J, leaving 13 bases between. The CDR3 sequence: CASSSGTRLTGELFF. CDR3 nucleotides: TGTGCCAGCAGCTCCGGGACACGACTCACCGGGGAGCTGTTTTTT.

The chain couples TRBV5-4 to TRBJ1-6, with 7 nucleotides matching TRBD1. V trimming: 3 bases; J trimming: 7 bases; junction bases outside the gene matches: 7. The CDR3 runs to 15 residues. Per the germline V gene, CDR1 is SGHNT and CDR2 is YYREEE (reference sequence). The CDR3 nucleotides read TGTGCCAGCAGCTCATCCGGGACAGTGAATTCACCCCTCCACTTT. It yields the protein CASSSSGTVNSPLHF.

This clonotype was counted at least ten times. The rearrangement joins TRBV2 to TRBJ1-2; 9 nucleotides agree with TRBD1. Per germline, CDR1 SNHLY and CDR2 FYNNEI. V lost 6 bases, J lost 0 bases, and 5 bases stayed unmatched. This CDR3 spans 15 amino acids. This CDR3 is CASRERQGANYGYTF. In DNA, the CDR3 is TGTGCCAGCAGAGAGAGACAGGGGGCTAACTATGGCTACACCTTC.

This clonotype showed up many times. This chain joins TRBV11-3 and TRBJ2-7; maybe TRBD2 (5 bases). The germline V gene encodes CDR1 SGHNT and CDR2 YENEEA. V gave up 5 bases and J gave up 5 bases, with 19 bases separating them. The CDR3 extends over 15 amino acids. Here the CDR3 reads CASSEGQTSLDEQYF. CDR3 DNA: TGTGCCAGCAGCGAGGGTCAAACTAGTCTCGACGAGCAGTACTTC. Variable domain in full (rest from reference TRBV11-3 and TRBJ2-7): EAGVVQSPRYKIIEKKQPVAFWCNPISGHNTLYWYLQNLGQGPELLIRYENEEAVDDSQLPKDRFSAERLKGVDSTLKIQPAELGDSAVYLCASSEGQTSLDEQYFGPGTRLTVT.

This clonotype was observed many times. V usage is TRBV30 and J usage is TRBJ2-1, with unresolved D. The germline CDR1 and CDR2 sequences are GTSNPN and SVGIG (reference sequence). Trimming removed 2 bases from V and 3 bases from J, with 5 bases in between. This CDR3 contains 12 residues. CDR3 bases: TGTGCCTGGAGTAGTAGCTACAATGAGCAGTTCTTC. Its protein product is CAWSSSYNEQFF.

The J gene is TRBJ2-5, the V gene TRBV11-3; D is perhaps TRBD1 (5 bases). Deletions cut 2 bases from V and 1 base from J, with 8 bases between. The CDR3 runs to 14 residues. Germline CDR1 and CDR2: SGHNT and YENEEA. For the CDR3, the DNA is TGTGCCAGCAGCTTACGGACACTCCAAGAGACCCAGTACTTC. This codes for CASSLRTLQETQYF.

The table lists this clonotype with many counts. The V call is TRBV9, the J call TRBJ2-5; 14 bases are a match to TRBD2. Germline lookup yields CDR1 SGDLS and CDR2 YYNGEE. CDR3 length: 16 residues. Trimming at V came to 3 bases and at J to 5 bases, leaving 6 bases not matched to a gene. This CDR3 is CASSAGLAGGQETQYF. DNA for the CDR3: TGTGCCAGCAGCGCAGGACTAGCGGGAGGTCAGGAGACCCAGTACTTC.

This chain uses TRBV15 with TRBJ2-7, with unresolved D. CDR1 is LNHNV and CDR2 is YYDKDF in the germline V gene (reference sequence). The CDR3 totals 14 residues. V lost 0 bases and J lost 4, with 10 bases in between. Written as DNA, the CDR3 is TGTGCCACCAGCAGAGATGGTGTTCATTACGAGCAGTACTTC. It specifies CATSRDGVHYEQYF.